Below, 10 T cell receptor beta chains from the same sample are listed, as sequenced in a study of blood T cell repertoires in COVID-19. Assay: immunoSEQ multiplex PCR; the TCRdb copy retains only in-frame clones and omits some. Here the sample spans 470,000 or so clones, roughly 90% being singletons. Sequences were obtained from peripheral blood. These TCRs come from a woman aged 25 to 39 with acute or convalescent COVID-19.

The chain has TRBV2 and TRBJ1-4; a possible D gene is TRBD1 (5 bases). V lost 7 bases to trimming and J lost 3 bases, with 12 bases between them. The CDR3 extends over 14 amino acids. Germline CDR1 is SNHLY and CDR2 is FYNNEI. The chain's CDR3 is CASMLGRSNEKLFF. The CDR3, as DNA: TGTGCCAGCATGCTGGGGCGGTCTAATGAAAAACTGTTTTTT.

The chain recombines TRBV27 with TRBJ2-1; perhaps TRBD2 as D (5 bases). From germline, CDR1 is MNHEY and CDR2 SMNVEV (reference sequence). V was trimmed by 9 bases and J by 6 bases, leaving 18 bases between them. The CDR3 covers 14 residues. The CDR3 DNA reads TGTGCCAGTAGGAGCGGAGGACTCACCAATGAGCAGTTCTTC. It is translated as CASRSGGLTNEQFF.

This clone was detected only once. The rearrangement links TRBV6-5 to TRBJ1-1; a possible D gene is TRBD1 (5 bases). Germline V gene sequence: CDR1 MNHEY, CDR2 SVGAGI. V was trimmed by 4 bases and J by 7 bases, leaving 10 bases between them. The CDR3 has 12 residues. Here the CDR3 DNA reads TGTGCCAGCAGTTCCCAGGGAGGTGAAGCTTTCTTT. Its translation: CASSSQGGEAFF.

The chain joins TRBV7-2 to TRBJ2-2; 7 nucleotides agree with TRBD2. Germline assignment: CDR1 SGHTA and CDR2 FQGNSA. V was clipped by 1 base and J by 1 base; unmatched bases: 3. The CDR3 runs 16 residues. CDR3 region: CASSLVGGGNTGELFF. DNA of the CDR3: TGTGCCAGCAGCTTAGTGGGCGGGGGGAACACCGGGGAGCTGTTTTTT.

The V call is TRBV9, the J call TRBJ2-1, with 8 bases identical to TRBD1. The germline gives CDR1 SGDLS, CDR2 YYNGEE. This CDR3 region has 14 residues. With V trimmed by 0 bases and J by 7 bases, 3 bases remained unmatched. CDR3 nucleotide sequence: TGTGCCAGCAGCGTAGCGCAGGGGGCAAATGAGCAGTTCTTC. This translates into CASSVAQGANEQFF.

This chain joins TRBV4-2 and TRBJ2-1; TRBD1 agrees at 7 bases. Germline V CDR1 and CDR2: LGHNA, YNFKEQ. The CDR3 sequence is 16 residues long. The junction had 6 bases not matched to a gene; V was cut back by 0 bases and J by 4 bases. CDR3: CASSQEGSRGYNEQFF. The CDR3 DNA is TGTGCCAGCAGCCAAGAAGGGAGCAGGGGGTACAATGAGCAGTTCTTC.

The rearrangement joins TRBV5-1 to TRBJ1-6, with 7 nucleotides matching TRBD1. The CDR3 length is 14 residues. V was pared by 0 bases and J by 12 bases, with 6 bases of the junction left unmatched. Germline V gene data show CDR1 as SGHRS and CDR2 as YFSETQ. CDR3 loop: CASSLEGGIRPLHF. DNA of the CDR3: TGCGCCAGCAGCTTGGAAGGGGGCATCCGACCCCTCCACTTT. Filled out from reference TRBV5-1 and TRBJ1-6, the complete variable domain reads KAGVTQTPRYLIKTRGQQVTLSCSPISGHRSVSWYQQTPGQGLQFLFEYFSETQRNKGNFPGRFSGRQFSNSRSEMNVSTLELGDSALYLCASSLEGGIRPLHFGNGTRLTVT.

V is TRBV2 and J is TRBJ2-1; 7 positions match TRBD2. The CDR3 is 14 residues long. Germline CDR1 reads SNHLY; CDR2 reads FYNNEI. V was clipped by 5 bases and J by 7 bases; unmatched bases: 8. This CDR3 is CASSTSVGLNEQFF. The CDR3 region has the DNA TGTGCCAGCAGTACTAGCGTCGGGTTGAATGAGCAGTTCTTC.

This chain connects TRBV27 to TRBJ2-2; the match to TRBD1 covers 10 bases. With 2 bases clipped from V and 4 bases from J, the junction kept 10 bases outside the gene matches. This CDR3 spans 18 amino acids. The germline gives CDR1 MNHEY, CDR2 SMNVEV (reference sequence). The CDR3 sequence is CASSLLKTGGSTTGELFF. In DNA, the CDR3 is TGTGCCAGCAGTTTACTTAAGACAGGGGGCAGCACCACCGGGGAGCTGTTTTTT.

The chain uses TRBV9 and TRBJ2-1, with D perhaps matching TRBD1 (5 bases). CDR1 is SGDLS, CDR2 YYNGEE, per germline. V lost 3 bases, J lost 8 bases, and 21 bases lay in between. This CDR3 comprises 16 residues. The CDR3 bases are TGTGCCAGCAGCGGGCGACTCGGTCAGGGCGCGCATGAGCAGTTCTTC. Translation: CASSGRLGQGAHEQFF. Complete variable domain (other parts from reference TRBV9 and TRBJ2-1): DSGVTQTPKHLITATGQRVTLRCSPRSGDLSVYWYQQSLDQGLQFLIQYYNGEERAKGNILERFSAQQFPDLHSELNLSSLELGDSALYFCASSGRLGQGAHEQFFGPGTRLTVL.